The 19 T cell receptor beta chains in this list originate from one sample, sequenced in a study of shared clonotypes between healthy human individuals. Clones were read by immunoSEQ multiplex PCR, and TCRdb kept only the in-frame ones, dropping some. This sample yields millions of clones, of which over 90% are seen a single time; roughly 0.36% belongs to the top ten. Sequencing was carried out using naive CD4+ T cells from PBMCs. Subset reported: CD45RA+ positively selected. The receptor source for this set is a man aged 18 to 29 in good health. Some clones in this sample may be carry-over from other donors' samples.

Comment on this clone: Distinct nucleotide sequences in the sample also encode this CDR3. The V and J genes are TRBV9 and TRBJ1-3; D is unresolved. The CDR3 covers 14 residues. The germline gives CDR1 SGDLS, CDR2 YYNGEE. Trimming cost V 0 bases and J 1 base, with 5 bases left between them. DNA of the CDR3: TGTGCCAGCAGCGTAGGAAGGTCTGGAAACACCATATATTTT. Protein sequence: CASSVGRSGNTIYF. Together with reference TRBV9 and TRBJ1-3, the CDR3 gives the full variable domain: DSGVTQTPKHLITATGQRVTLRCSPRSGDLSVYWYQQSLDQGLQFLIQYYNGEERAKGNILERFSAQQFPDLHSELNLSSLELGDSALYFCASSVGRSGNTIYFGEGSWLTVV.

The chain has TRBV2 and TRBJ1-5; no clear D. This CDR3 is built from 15 residues. V was trimmed by 6 bases and J by 2 bases, leaving 14 bases between them. CDR1 SNHLY and CDR2 FYNNEI come from the germline V gene. CDR3 in DNA: TGTGCCAGCAGCTCCGGAAGTCCCGGCAATCAGCCCCAGCATTTT. Translating it yields CASSSGSPGNQPQHF.

The chain couples TRBV6-5 to TRBJ1-3, with D perhaps TRBD1 (6 bases). This CDR3 has 13 amino acids. The germline V and J ends were trimmed by 8 bases and 3 bases, with 11 bases remaining between them. Per the germline V gene, CDR1 is MNHEY and CDR2 is SVGAGI. In nucleotides, the CDR3 is TGTGCCAGCTCCGGGGGGCGTGGAAACACCATATATTTT. Translation gives CASSGGRGNTIYF.

About this clone itself: Additional DNA sequences in this sample encode the identical CDR3. The J gene is TRBJ1-2, the V gene TRBV27; TRBD1 might be the D (6 bases). Deletions cut 6 bases from V and 4 bases from J, with 12 bases between. The CDR3 contains 13 residues. CDR1 MNHEY and CDR2 SMNVEV come from the germline V gene (reference sequence). CDR3 region: CASSRGGGYGYTF. CDR3 bases: TGTGCCAGCAGCCGAGGGGGAGGCTATGGCTACACCTTC.

This clone was observed once. CDR3 nucleotide sequence: TGTGCCAGCAGCTTAGCCTTAACAGGGGACGGCTACGAGCAGTACTTC. Translation gives CASSLALTGDGYEQYF. The V and J genes are TRBV7-8 and TRBJ2-7; 7 positions match TRBD1. The CDR3 loop spans 16 amino acids. Germline CDR1 and CDR2: SGHVS and FQNEAQ. V shed 0 bases, J shed 3 bases, and the junction held 8 bases outside the gene matches.

CDR3 sequence: CSVGDREFGELFF. The CDR3 DNA follows: TGCAGCGTAGGAGACAGGGAGTTCGGGGAGCTGTTTTTT. J is TRBJ2-2 and V is TRBV29-1; 7 nucleotides agree with TRBD1. Trimming cost V 6 bases and J 7 bases; bases outside gene matches: 8. The CDR3 contains 13 residues. Germline CDR1 is SQVTM and CDR2 is ANQGSEA.

The gene calls are TRBV5-1 and TRBJ2-7, with D unclear. Germline V CDR1 and CDR2: SGHRS, YFSETQ. The V gene lost 2 bases and the J gene lost 6 bases, with 12 bases spanning the gap. CDR3 size: 13 residues. The DNA for the CDR3 is TGCGCCAGCAGCTTAACAGTATCAGGCGAGCAGTACTTC. Residues: CASSLTVSGEQYF.

J is TRBJ1-1 and V is TRBV6-5; perhaps TRBD1 as D (6 bases). Trimming took 0 bases from V and 11 from J, leaving 13 bases between them. From germline, CDR1 is MNHEY and CDR2 SVGAGI. The length of the CDR3 is 13 residues. For the CDR3, the DNA is TGTGCCAGCAGTTACTCGTCGAGGGGGGGCGCTTTCTTT. Protein sequence: CASSYSSRGGAFF.

The chain combines TRBV27 with TRBJ2-7; 12 nucleotides match TRBD2. The CDR3 has 16 amino acids. The germline CDR1 and CDR2 sequences are MNHEY and SMNVEV (reference sequence). Trimming took 6 bases from V and 3 from J; bases not matched to a gene: 9. CDR3 nucleotide sequence: TGTGCCAGCAGCCACCTCAGACTAGCGGGAGTCTACGAGCAGTACTTC. Protein sequence: CASSHLRLAGVYEQYF.

This chain links TRBV5-6 with TRBJ1-4; D is perhaps TRBD1 (5 bases). Deletions cut 4 bases from V and 5 bases from J, with 15 bases between. In germline, CDR1 is SGHDT, CDR2 YYEEEE. This CDR3 contains 15 residues. The CDR3 here is CASSAADKGNEKLFF. As DNA, the CDR3 is TGTGCCAGCAGCGCCGCGGACAAAGGGAATGAAAAACTGTTTTTT.

This sequence joins TRBV5-4 and TRBJ1-3, with D perhaps TRBD1 (6 bases). The germline V gene has CDR1 SGHNT and CDR2 YYREEE (reference sequence). The V end lost 4 bases, the J end lost 0 bases, and 17 bases lay between the germline ends. The CDR3 runs 17 residues. The CDR3 DNA follows: TGTGCCAGCAGCCCTAAAGGGGAGGGGGTCTCTGGAAACACCATATATTTT. Encoded protein: CASSPKGEGVSGNTIYF.

Here the CDR3 reads CASSRLPYEQYF. The DNA for the CDR3 is TGTGCCAGCAGCCGGTTGCCCTACGAGCAGTACTTC. The V gene is TRBV21-1, the J gene TRBJ2-7; TRBD2 was called by the table and not checked on the DNA. TRBV21-1 corresponds to a pseudogene. CDR3 length: 12 amino acids.

The chain carries TRBV29-1 and TRBJ2-4; the D call may be TRBD1 or TRBD2 (5 bases each). Looked up from germline, CDR1 is SQVTM and CDR2 is ANQGSEA. V was shortened by 4 bases and J by 9 bases, with 19 bases between the two germline ends. The length of the CDR3 is 14 residues. The CDR3 protein is CSVALATEGIIQYF. In nucleotides, the CDR3 is TGCAGCGTTGCCCTCGCGACTGAGGGGATCATTCAGTACTTC.

The chain recombines TRBV9 with TRBJ2-7, with TRBD2 matching 9 bases. The V and J ends lost 1 base and 6 bases, in that order; junction bases with no gene match: 5. This CDR3 has 14 amino acids. Looked up from germline, CDR1 is SGDLS and CDR2 is YYNGEE. CDR3 sequence: CASSVSSGSGEQYF. The CDR3, as DNA: TGTGCCAGCAGCGTAAGTAGCGGGAGTGGCGAGCAGTACTTC.

The CDR3 DNA reads as TGTGCCAGCAGTCCCTCTTATCAGCCATCTGGAGCTTTCTTT. Its protein is CASSPSYQPSGAFF. The chain links TRBV28 to TRBJ1-1; D not resolved. The CDR3 covers 14 residues. The germline gives CDR1 MDHEN, CDR2 SYDVKM. V dropped 5 bases and J dropped 10 bases, with 20 bases sitting between them. The full variable domain, with the rest looked up from reference TRBV28 and TRBJ1-1, is DVKVTQSSRYLVKRTGEKVFLECVQDMDHENMFWYRQDPGLGLRLIYFSYDVKMKEKGDIPEGYSVSREKKERFSLILESASTNQTSMYLCASSPSYQPSGAFFGQGTRLTVV.

Comment on this clone: Other DNA sequences from this sample encode an identical CDR3 as well. The chain carries TRBV18 and TRBJ1-2, with TRBD1 identical over 8 bases. The CDR3 length is 14 residues. J was trimmed by 4 bases and V by 3 bases; bases with no gene match: 4. Germline V gives CDR1 KGHSH, CDR2 LQKENI. Here the CDR3 reads CASSPGTGVYGYTF. For the CDR3, the DNA is TGTGCCAGCTCACCCGGGACAGGAGTCTATGGCTACACCTTC.

The chain joins TRBV9 to TRBJ1-2, with D perhaps matching TRBD1 (6 bases). Trimming left V 3 bases short and J 8 bases short, with 17 bases between. The CDR3 has 14 amino acids. In germline, CDR1 is SGDLS, CDR2 YYNGEE. This chain's CDR3 is CASSEGGTTGGYTF. CDR3 coding DNA: TGTGCCAGCAGCGAGGGGGGGACCACGGGCGGCTACACCTTC.

The rearrangement links TRBV7-2 to TRBJ2-1; either TRBD1 or TRBD2 may supply D (5 bases each). The CDR3 sequence is 17 residues long. Looked up from germline, CDR1 is SGHTA and CDR2 is FQGNSA. V was trimmed by 2 bases and J by 9 bases, leaving 23 bases between them. The CDR3 DNA is TGTGCCAGCAGCTTAACCCGGGCCCTCAGGGATGCGGGTGAGCAGTTCTTC. Protein sequence: CASSLTRALRDAGEQFF.

The rearrangement links TRBV28 to TRBJ2-2, with D possibly being TRBD2 (5 bases). V was cut by 6 bases and J by 0 bases, with 8 bases left in between. This CDR3 spans 14 amino acids. The germline V gene has CDR1 MDHEN and CDR2 SYDVKM. CDR3 nucleotides: TGTGCCAGCAGGGGGAGCGCGAACACCGGGGAGCTGTTTTTT. Its protein is CASRGSANTGELFF.